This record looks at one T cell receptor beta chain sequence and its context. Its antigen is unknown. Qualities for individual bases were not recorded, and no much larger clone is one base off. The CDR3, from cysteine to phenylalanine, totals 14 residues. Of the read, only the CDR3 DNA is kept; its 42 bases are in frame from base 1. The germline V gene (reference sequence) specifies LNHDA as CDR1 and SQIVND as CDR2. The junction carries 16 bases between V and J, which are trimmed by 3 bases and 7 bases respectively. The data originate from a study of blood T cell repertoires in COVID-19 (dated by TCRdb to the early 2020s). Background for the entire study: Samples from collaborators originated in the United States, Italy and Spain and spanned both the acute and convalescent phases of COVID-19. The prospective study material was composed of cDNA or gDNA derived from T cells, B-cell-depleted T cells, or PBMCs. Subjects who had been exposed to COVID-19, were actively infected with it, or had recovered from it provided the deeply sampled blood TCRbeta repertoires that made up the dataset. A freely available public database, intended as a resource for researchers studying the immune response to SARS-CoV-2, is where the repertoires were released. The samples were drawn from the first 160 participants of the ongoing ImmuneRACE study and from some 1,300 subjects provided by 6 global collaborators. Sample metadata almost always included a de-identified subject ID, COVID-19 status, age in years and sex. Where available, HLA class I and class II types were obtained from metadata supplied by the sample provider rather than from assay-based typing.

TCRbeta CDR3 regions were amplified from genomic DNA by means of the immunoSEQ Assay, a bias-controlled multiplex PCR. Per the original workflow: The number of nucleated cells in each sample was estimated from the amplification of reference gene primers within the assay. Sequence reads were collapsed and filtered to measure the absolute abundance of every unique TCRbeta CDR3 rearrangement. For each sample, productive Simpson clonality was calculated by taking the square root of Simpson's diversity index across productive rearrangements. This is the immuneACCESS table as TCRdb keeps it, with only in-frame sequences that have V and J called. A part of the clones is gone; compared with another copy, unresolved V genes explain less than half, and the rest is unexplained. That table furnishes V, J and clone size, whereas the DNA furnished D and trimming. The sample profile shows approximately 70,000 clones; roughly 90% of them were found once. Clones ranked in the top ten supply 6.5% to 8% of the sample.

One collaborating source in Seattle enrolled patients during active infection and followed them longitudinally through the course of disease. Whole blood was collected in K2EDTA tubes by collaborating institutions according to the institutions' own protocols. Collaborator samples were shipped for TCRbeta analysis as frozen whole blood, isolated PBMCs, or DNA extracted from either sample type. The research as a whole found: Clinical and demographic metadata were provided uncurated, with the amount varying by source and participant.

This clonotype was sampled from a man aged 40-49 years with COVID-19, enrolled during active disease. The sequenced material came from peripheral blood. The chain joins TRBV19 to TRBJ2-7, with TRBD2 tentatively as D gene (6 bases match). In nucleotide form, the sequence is TGTGCCAGTAGTATCGCCAGATCGGCGGGGGAGCAGTACTTC. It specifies CASSIARSAGEQYF.